This T cell receptor (beta chain) originates from a study of blood T cells in healthy people across ages. CDR3 length: 11 residues. Looked up from germline, CDR1 is SNHLY and CDR2 is FYNNEI. General observations from the study: In older individuals, TCR beta diversity per million T cells was lower, falling roughly linearly with age. The long-lived group displayed more naive CD4+ cells, plus higher diversity, than the aged donors did.

The authors ran a second PCR of about 6 to 11 cycles using a sample-barcoded 5' primer and a J-beta primer mix. From the 5' RACE reads, TCRdb called clonotypes with MiXCR, one entry per CDR3 protein. Of about 750,000 distinct CDR3 sequences listed, less than 70% are singletons. This clonotype has a single count. The antigen is undetermined. The TCR comes from a man older than 75 in good health. Sequencing was done on a sample of blood. The chain joins TRBV2 to TRBJ2-4; no reliable D call. The J call may be in error: the DNA end matches TRBJ2-7 better. CDR3 loop: CASSCGYEQYF. The CDR3 DNA is TGTGCCAGCAGTTGTGGATACGAGCAGTACTTC.